Below are 2 T cell receptor beta chains sequenced from a single sample in a study of blood T cell repertoires in COVID-19. This table comes from immunoSEQ multiplex PCR, and its TCRdb copy is limited to in-frame clones, with some not included. The sample has about 240,000 clones, roughly four fifths seen once. The sequencing sample was made of PBMCs or T cells enriched from blood (not recorded which). Receptors were obtained from a woman aged 40 to 50 who had been exposed to COVID-19.

The chain joins TRBV18 to TRBJ1-5; D is unclear. The CDR3 sequence is 13 residues long. CDR1 is KGHSH, CDR2 LQKENI, per germline. V lost 8 bases, J lost 0 bases, and 8 bases lay in between. CDR3 in amino acids: CASTLSSNQPQHF. Written as DNA, the CDR3 is TGTGCCAGCACCCTCAGTAGCAATCAGCCCCAGCATTTT.

This chain links TRBV14 with TRBJ1-4; 7 bases map to TRBD1. Looked up from germline, CDR1 is SGHDN and CDR2 is FVKESK. Trimming cost V 4 bases and J 4 bases; bases outside gene matches: 6. This CDR3 comprises 15 residues. CDR3 region: CASSPLTGFNEKLFF. CDR3 nucleotides: TGTGCCAGCAGCCCCCTGACAGGGTTTAATGAAAAACTGTTTTTT.